This T cell receptor beta chain was captured by sequencing in a study of T cells in Graves' hyperthyroidism and ophthalmopathy (dated by TCRdb to between 2018 and 2021). A note on the overall study: Peripheral blood samples were taken at initial diagnosis, before any treatment was given. A discovery cohort of about 96 patients, 43 with Graves' ophthalmopathy and roughly 59 with stable Graves' hyperthyroidism, was used to find distinguishing TCR V-J signatures. Prospective prediction of ophthalmopathy was tested in an independent validation cohort of fewer than 20 hyperthyroidism patients and approximately 17 patients who later progressed to ophthalmopathy. The 90 to 100 discovery patients were randomly split 7:3 into training and test sets. Thyroid tissue and blood T-cell repertoires from six Graves' hyperthyroidism patients were also compared in the study. Following sampling, methimazole starting at 30 mg daily was given to hyperthyroidism patients, and high-dose intravenous methylprednisolone was given to ophthalmopathy patients. The paper describes TCR Vbeta CDR3 sequencing of about 140 peripheral blood samples, made up of fewer than 50 ophthalmopathy patients, 70 to 75 hyperthyroidism patients and 17 progressor patients.

The TCR beta CDR3 regions were amplified from RNA transcripts. The first round of RT-PCR for the TCR CDR3 was performed with the HTBI primer set and the Qiagen OneStep RT-PCR kit. The libraries were constructed in a second round of multiplex PCR and then size-selected and purified. Paired-end sequencing of the libraries was performed with 100 bp reads on an Illumina HiSeq2000. The source study handled its data this way. SOAPnuke was used to process the raw data, throwing out any read that contained adapters or uncalled bases, had a mean Phred below 15, or lacked an exact constant-primer or identifier match. High-quality paired reads were merged using COPE v1.2.5, and each unique nucleotide sequence was defined as a clonotype. Clonotypes were aligned to IMGT TRBV, TRBD and TRBJ reference segments using MiTCR v1.1. The analysis included only V-J combinations with a frequency above 0.0001, which together covered more than 98% of the repertoires. A TCS score was defined as the ratio between F50 (clonal expansion) and ExV (chaos), using BLOSUM62-based TCRdist between CDR3 peptides within each V-J. Welch's t-statistics and random forest reduced fewer than 550 V-J features to 13, which were used in a naive Bayes classifier (R e1071). Using fastp at Q25 and MiXCR, TCRdb reprocessed the public reads and kept productive beta chains. Every CDR3 protein is listed once, alongside the most common genes and DNA of its rows. TCRdb, not the original authors, processed these V and J calls. This sample is represented by 500,000 to 600,000 distinct CDR3 sequences; approximately 16% of them were singletons. Clones ranked in the top ten supply more than 15% of the sample.

Stable Graves' hyperthyroidism was defined as the absence of progression to ophthalmopathy over 18 months of follow-up. The hyperthyroidism patients were between 18 and 65 years old and newly diagnosed, with a disease duration of less than 2 months. The study excluded patients with uncontrolled infections, other autoimmune diseases, pregnancy or lactation. Diagnoses were based on clinical symptoms, serum thyroxine and TRAb, thyroid ultrasound and orbital computed tomography. PBMCs were isolated from about 9 ml of fresh peripheral blood by Ficoll-Paque density gradient centrifugation. Total RNA was extracted with Trizol reagent, and quality was checked on an Agilent 2100 Bioanalyzer. This clonotype was seen more than once but under ten times. This receptor's antigen is unknown. It has no much larger one-base neighbor in the sample; base qualities were not kept. What the authors observed across the whole study: No statistical method was used to fix the sample size in advance, and group allocation was not hidden from the investigators. A model built on a 13 V-J signature distinguished ophthalmopathy from stable hyperthyroidism, reaching 87.88% sensitivity and approximately 83% specificity in cross-validation and 80%/75% in testing. During validation, the model predicted progression to ophthalmopathy a median of approximately 6 months ahead of onset, with more than 55% sensitivity and about 75% specificity. Most expanded thyroid clonotypes (frequency above 0.001) were also found in blood, which suggests that blood repertoires may mirror thyroid immune responses.

V sheds 1 base and J sheds 5 bases, leaving 14 bases between their ends. The CDR3 measures 15 amino acids from cysteine to phenylalanine. The retained sequence is limited to the CDR3, 45 bases, with the frame set at the first base. The receptor was derived from a woman aged 18-35 years with Graves' hyperthyroidism. Sequencing was performed on blood. The chain is assembled from TRBV12-3 or TRBV12-4 and TRBJ2-5; TRBD2 is perhaps the D gene, given 7 matching bases. The nucleotide sequence is given as TGTGCCAGCAGTTTAGGGGCAGGGAGGGGGGAGACCCAGTACTTC. This encodes CASSLGAGRGETQYF.